These 21 T cell receptor beta chains were sequenced from one sample in a study of blood T cell repertoires in COVID-19. Assay used: immunoSEQ multiplex PCR; TCRdb lists only in-frame clones, some missing. The sample lists 65,000 or so clones, around 90% occurring once. Source material: peripheral blood. The receptors were gathered from a human donor with acute or convalescent COVID-19. The donor label of this sample is uncertain.

The chain recombines TRBV10-3 with TRBJ1-2; D unresolved. The CDR3 consists of 14 residues. Germline CDR1 reads ENHRY; CDR2 reads SYGVKD. The V end lost 4 bases, the J end lost 0 bases, and 9 bases lay between the germline ends. Written as DNA, the CDR3 is TGTGCCATCAGTGTTGGCACTACTAACTATGGCTACACCTTC. Its translation is CAISVGTTNYGYTF.

This chain uses TRBV30 with TRBJ1-4, with 7 bases identical to TRBD1. The germline V gene has CDR1 GTSNPN and CDR2 SVGIG (reference sequence). This CDR3 has 14 amino acids. Trimming took 2 bases from V and 8 from J; bases not matched to a gene: 8. The CDR3 reads CAWSLQGLREKLFF. CDR3 nucleotide sequence: TGTGCCTGGAGTCTACAGGGGTTACGAGAAAAACTGTTTTTT.

The rearrangement links TRBV6-6 to TRBJ1-2, with D possibly matching TRBD1 (5 bases). V lost 7 bases, J lost 4 bases, and 13 bases lay in between. This CDR3 has 13 amino acids. Looked up from germline, CDR1 is MNHNY and CDR2 is SVGAGI (reference sequence). The CDR3 nucleotides read TGTGCCAGCACTCCCGACAGCCCCTATGGCTACACCTTC. Its protein is CASTPDSPYGYTF.

This clone has a single count. This rearrangement joins TRBV7-6 to TRBJ2-2; TRBD1 matches 10 bases. CDR1 SGHVS and CDR2 FNYEAQ come from the germline V gene. The CDR3 contains 18 residues. J lost 7 bases, V lost 1 base, and 12 bases had no gene match. CDR3 nucleotides: TGTGCCAGCAGCTTAGAAATTCTGGGGGACAGGGGAAACGGGGAGCTGTTTTTT. It specifies CASSLEILGDRGNGELFF.

The chain joins TRBV19 to TRBJ1-1; possible D gene TRBD1, 5 bases. Germline assignment: CDR1 LNHDA and CDR2 SQIVND (reference sequence). The CDR3 is 14 residues long. Trimming stripped 4 bases from V and 6 bases from J, with 15 bases between. The CDR3 spells CASSTLVDRSEAFF. Here the CDR3 DNA reads TGTGCCAGTAGTACCCTAGTCGACAGATCTGAAGCTTTCTTT.

The chain couples TRBV5-1 to TRBJ1-4; 7 bases are a match to TRBD1. CDR3 length: 13 amino acids. Germline CDR1 and CDR2: SGHRS and YFSETQ. Germline trimming cut 2 bases from V and 12 bases from J; bases unmatched to any gene: 7. CDR3 DNA: TGCGCCAGCAGCTTTGGGGACAGTCTAGAACTGTTTTTT. It specifies CASSFGDSLELFF.

The chain combines TRBV27 with TRBJ2-1; 11 nucleotides agree with TRBD1. The CDR3 sequence is 15 residues long. V trimming: 6 bases; J trimming: 3 bases; junction bases outside the gene matches: 4. Germline CDR1 MNHEY, CDR2 SMNVEV (reference sequence). CDR3 nucleotide sequence: TGTGCCAGCAGCCAAGGGACAGGGGGCTACAATGAGCAGTTCTTC. Amino acids: CASSQGTGGYNEQFF.

The V call is TRBV19, the J call TRBJ1-4; maybe TRBD1 (6 bases). The CDR3 totals 14 residues. Germline V gene lookup returns CDR1 LNHDA and CDR2 SQIVND (reference sequence). Trimming removed 3 bases from V and 6 bases from J, with 11 bases in between. CDR3 DNA sequence: TGTGCCAGTAGTATCGGGGACAACGATGAAAAACTGTTTTTT. Its protein is CASSIGDNDEKLFF.

This clone has just a few counts. The chain's CDR3 is CASSVATGVAGDTEAFF. In DNA, the CDR3 is TGTGCCAGCAGCGTAGCTACAGGGGTCGCCGGTGATACTGAAGCTTTCTTT. This chain links TRBV9 with TRBJ1-1; 7 bases map to TRBD1. Germline V gene sequence: CDR1 SGDLS, CDR2 YYNGEE. The CDR3 spans 17 residues. The V segment lost 0 bases and the J segment 5 bases; nucleotides outside the gene matches: 13.

The J gene is TRBJ2-7, the V gene TRBV7-8; D might be TRBD2 (6 bases). The CDR3 extends over 16 amino acids. The V end lost 4 bases, the J end lost 7 bases, and 23 bases lay between the germline ends. Germline values: CDR1 SGHVS, CDR2 FQNEAQ. The CDR3 spells CASSSNSGPSGREQYV. As DNA, the CDR3 is TGTGCCAGCAGCTCCAACAGTGGGCCTTCGGGGAGGGAGCAGTACGTC.

J is TRBJ1-5 and V is TRBV2, with TRBD1 matching over 9 bases. The CDR3 is made up of 14 amino acids. The trim removed 7 bases at V and 4 bases at J, leaving 5 bases unmatched. Germline values: CDR1 SNHLY, CDR2 FYNNEI. The DNA for the CDR3 is TGTGCCAGCAAGGAGACAGGGGGAAATCAGCCCCAGCATTTT. Encoded protein: CASKETGGNQPQHF.

The V gene is TRBV29-1, the J gene TRBJ2-3; D unresolved. Germline V gene data show CDR1 as SQVTM and CDR2 as ANQGSEA. The CDR3 is 12 amino acids. Between the trimmed V and J ends, which lost 5 bases and 8 bases, there was a span of 14 bases. In DNA form, the CDR3 reads TGCAGCGTTTTGACTGGTGTCGGTACGCAGTATTTT. The encoded protein is CSVLTGVGTQYF.

The chain uses TRBV5-1 and TRBJ1-5; D may be TRBD1 (5 bases). The CDR3 has 15 amino acids. V lost 0 bases, J lost 4 bases, and 11 bases lay in between. Germline assignment: CDR1 SGHRS and CDR2 YFSETQ. CDR3 sequence reads: CASSLDGQGNQPQHF. CDR3 in DNA: TGCGCCAGCAGCTTGGATGGGCAGGGAAATCAGCCCCAGCATTTT.

J is TRBJ2-4 and V is TRBV6-1; TRBD1 matches 7 bases. CDR1 is MNHNS and CDR2 is SASEGT in the germline V gene. The CDR3 contains 19 residues. V lost 0 bases to trimming and J lost 3 bases; unmatched junction nucleotides: 14. The DNA for the CDR3 is TGTGCCAGCAGTGAAGCCCCCCTCGGACAGGTTCTAGTCAAAAACATTCAGTACTTC. Its protein is CASSEAPLGQVLVKNIQYF.

The chain uses TRBV6-1 and TRBJ2-1, with 9 bases aligning to TRBD2. The CDR3 is made up of 16 amino acids. With 0 bases clipped from V and 4 bases from J, the junction kept 4 bases outside the gene matches. Germline V lookup: CDR1 MNHNS, CDR2 SASEGT. This CDR3 reads CASSEARLAGYNEQFF. DNA of the CDR3: TGTGCCAGCAGTGAAGCGCGCCTAGCGGGGTACAATGAGCAGTTCTTC.

CDR3 in amino acids: CASSRDRGNSPLHF. The CDR3 DNA sequence: TGTGCCAGCTCCCGGGACAGGGGTAATTCACCCCTCCACTTT. This rearrangement joins TRBV18 to TRBJ1-6, with 10 bases that match TRBD1. From germline, CDR1 is KGHSH and CDR2 LQKENI. The CDR3 sequence is 14 residues long. The trim removed 6 bases at V and 6 bases at J, leaving 2 bases unmatched.

The chain uses TRBV16 and TRBJ2-1; 9 nucleotides align to TRBD1. CDR3 size: 16 residues. V trimming: 4 bases; J trimming: 6 bases; junction bases outside the gene matches: 10. CDR1 and CDR2 (germline): KGHSY, FQNENV. The CDR3 loop reads CASSPTGTGRFNEQFF. The CDR3 DNA reads as TGTGCCAGCAGCCCGACCGGGACAGGGAGATTCAATGAGCAGTTCTTC.

This chain links TRBV19 with TRBJ2-3; D is perhaps TRBD2 (5 bases). This CDR3 is built from 16 residues. The germline CDR1 and CDR2 sequences are LNHDA and SQIVND (reference sequence). The ends were cut back, 3 bases at V and 0 bases at J, with 13 bases in the middle. The CDR3 sequence: CASSIRERISTDTQYF. The CDR3 DNA sequence: TGTGCCAGTAGTATTAGGGAGCGGATTAGCACAGATACGCAGTATTTT.

The V and J genes are TRBV9 and TRBJ2-7; the match to TRBD1 covers 8 bases. CDR3 length: 15 amino acids. Germline CDR1 reads SGDLS; CDR2 reads YYNGEE. V shed 0 bases, J shed 7 bases, and the junction held 9 bases outside the gene matches. The CDR3 nucleotides are TGTGCCAGCAGCGTAGGTTTGGACAGGGTGTATGAGCAGTACTTC. Encoded protein: CASSVGLDRVYEQYF.

The chain employs TRBV7-8 and TRBJ2-7, with TRBD2 matching 8 bases. V trimming: 3 bases; J trimming: 6 bases; junction bases outside the gene matches: 7. The germline CDR1 and CDR2 sequences are SGHVS and FQNEAQ. The CDR3 extends over 14 amino acids. This chain's CDR3 is CASSFRAGVGEQYF. The CDR3 bases are TGTGCCAGCAGCTTCAGAGCGGGAGTGGGCGAGCAGTACTTC. Full variable domain (rest looked up from reference TRBV7-8 and TRBJ2-7): GAGVSQSPRYKVAKRGQDVALRCDPISGHVSLFWYQQALGQGPEFLTYFQNEAQLDKSGLPSDRFFAERPEGSVSTLKIQRTQQEDSAVYLCASSFRAGVGEQYFGPGTRLTVT.

V gene TRBV29-1 combines with J gene TRBJ1-2; 8 bases agree with TRBD1. Germline V gives CDR1 SQVTM, CDR2 ANQGSEA. Losses at the gene ends were 7 bases for V and 7 bases for J; bases not matched to a gene: 5. CDR3 length equals 11 residues. CDR3 protein: CSAGQGRGYTF. CDR3 bases: TGCAGCGCCGGACAGGGCCGTGGCTACACCTTC.